The 18 T cell receptor beta chains reported below all come from one sample, sequenced in a study of quantifying T cell responses using KT2 cells. Overall study: RNA was reverse transcribed with TCR alpha and beta constant-region primers.

An oligo carrying a UMI was ligated to the cDNA 3' end. The first PCR ran roughly 4 cycles with an equimolar RC1.1 and RC1.2 beta primer mix. TCRdb called the UMI-ligation and nested PCR reads again in MiXCR, with one record for every CDR3 protein. The table has 50,000 to 70,000 distinct CDR3 sequences, approximately 13% seen once; the top ten hold around 9.9%. The sample was PBMCs spiked with cells of the T cell clone KT2. The receptors come from a human donor.

This clonotype was recorded at least ten times. J is TRBJ2-4 and V is TRBV5-1; D possibly corresponds to TRBD2 (6 bases). From germline, CDR1 is SGHRS and CDR2 YFSETQ. CDR3 length: 17 amino acids. Trimming took off 0 bases at V and 1 base at J, with 14 bases between the two ends. The CDR3 loop reads CASSLGASAGAKNIQYF. In nucleotides, the CDR3 is TGCGCCAGCAGCTTGGGGGCTAGCGCGGGGGCCAAAAACATTCAGTACTTC.

This clonotype was picked up a small number of times. The chain combines TRBV5-5 with TRBJ2-5; 9 bases match TRBD1. J lost 5 bases, V lost 7 bases, and 3 bases had no gene match. This CDR3 is 12 amino acids long. Germline assignment: CDR1 SGHKS and CDR2 YYEKEE (reference sequence). CDR3 in DNA: TGTGCCAGCGGACAGGGGTCGGAGACCCAGTACTTC. Protein sequence: CASGQGSETQYF.

This clonotype was counted between two and nine times. The chain is built from TRBV2 and TRBJ2-2, with D maybe TRBD1 (6 bases). Deletions cut 6 bases from V and 0 bases from J, with 11 bases between. Germline V gene sequence: CDR1 SNHLY, CDR2 FYNNEI. The CDR3 is 15 amino acids. In DNA, the CDR3 is TGTGCCAGCAGCGCCCGGACAGCGAACACCGGGGAGCTGTTTTTT. Amino acids: CASSARTANTGELFF.

Turning to this clonotype: Given a much more abundant clone one base away, this may be a read error. CDR3 region: CASSWTAEQSF. For the CDR3, the DNA is TGTGCCAGCAGTTGGACTGCTGAGCAGTCCTTC. The chain combines TRBV12-3 or TRBV12-4 with TRBJ2-1; D may be TRBD2 (5 bases). CDR3 length equals 11 residues.

This clonotype came up a few times. The V gene is TRBV2, the J gene TRBJ2-1, with 7 bases that match TRBD2. CDR3 length equals 14 residues. With 4 bases clipped from V and 0 bases from J, the junction kept 0 bases outside the gene matches. The germline V gene has CDR1 SNHLY and CDR2 FYNNEI. The CDR3 region is CASSGGSSYNEQFF. CDR3 bases: TGTGCCAGCAGTGGCGGGAGCTCCTACAATGAGCAGTTCTTC. The full variable domain, completed using reference TRBV2 and TRBJ2-1, is EPEVTQTPSHQVTQMGQEVILRCVPISNHLYFYWYRQILGQKVEFLVSFYNNEISEKSEIFDDQFSVERPDGSNFTLKIRSTKLEDSAMYFCASSGGSSYNEQFFGPGTRLTVL.

This chain uses TRBV7-6 with TRBJ2-5; no definite D call. Trimming shortened V by 1 base and J by 3 bases, and 3 bases separated the two germline ends. CDR1 is SGHVS and CDR2 is FNYEAQ in the germline V gene. The CDR3 loop spans 12 amino acids. CDR3 sequence reads: CASSLGKETQYF. The CDR3 DNA follows: TGTGCCAGCAGCTTAGGGAAAGAGACCCAGTACTTC.

In this sample, this clonotype turned up many times. The gene calls are TRBV11-3 and TRBJ2-1, with 7 bases identical to TRBD1. The germline V gene encodes CDR1 SGHNT and CDR2 YENEEA. V was clipped by 3 bases and J by 4 bases; unmatched bases: 9. The CDR3 sequence is 16 residues long. CDR3 bases: TGTGCCAGCAGCTTGCAGGAAAGGGGGCCATACAATGAGCAGTTCTTC. Protein sequence: CASSLQERGPYNEQFF. Looking up the rest from reference TRBV11-3 and TRBJ2-1 gives the full variable domain: EAGVVQSPRYKIIEKKQPVAFWCNPISGHNTLYWYLQNLGQGPELLIRYENEEAVDDSQLPKDRFSAERLKGVDSTLKIQPAELGDSAVYLCASSLQERGPYNEQFFGPGTRLTVL.

There are a few counts of this clonotype. V is TRBV14 and J is TRBJ1-1; D gene ambiguous. The V and J ends lost 4 bases and 4 bases respectively, with 10 bases between them. CDR3 length: 13 amino acids. The germline V gene has CDR1 SGHDN and CDR2 FVKESK. CDR3 nucleotides: TGTGCCAGCAGCCTGACCGTGGGCACTGAAGCTTTCTTT. Translated, it gives CASSLTVGTEAFF. Combining the CDR3 with reference TRBV14 and TRBJ1-1 gives the whole variable domain EAGVTQFPSHSVIEKGQTVTLRCDPISGHDNLYWYRRVMGKEIKFLLHFVKESKQDESGMPNNRFLAERTGGTYSTLKVQPAELEDSGVYFCASSLTVGTEAFFGQGTRLTVV.

This clonotype was picked up many times. V usage is TRBV7-9 and J usage is TRBJ1-3; D uncertain. V was clipped by 2 bases and J by 4 bases, with 6 bases between them. There are 13 residues in the CDR3. CDR1 is SEHNR and CDR2 is FQNEAQ in the germline V gene (reference sequence). CDR3 in amino acids: CASSLITGNTIYF. DNA for the CDR3: TGTGCCAGCAGCTTAATTACAGGAAACACCATATATTTT.

This clonotype was seen a single time. The chain combines TRBV4-1 with TRBJ1-1; D is perhaps TRBD1 (5 bases). This CDR3 spans 18 amino acids. V was pared by 0 bases and J by 1 base, with 18 bases between. Germline V lookup: CDR1 MGHRA, CDR2 YSYEKL. The CDR3 sequence is CASSQEMGLTARNTEAFF. The DNA for the CDR3 is TGCGCCAGCAGCCAAGAAATGGGACTGACAGCCCGGAACACTGAAGCTTTCTTT.

The table lists this clonotype with many counts. The V and J genes are TRBV27 and TRBJ2-1, with 7 bases aligning to TRBD2. The trim removed 1 base at V and 8 bases at J, leaving 5 bases unmatched. CDR3 length: 14 residues. The germline CDR1 and CDR2 sequences are MNHEY and SMNVEV (reference sequence). The CDR3 loop is CASSLLGGSHEQFF. The CDR3 bases are TGTGCCAGCAGTTTATTAGGCGGGAGTCATGAGCAGTTCTTC.

The chain carries TRBV6-1 and TRBJ2-3, with 9 bases identical to TRBD2. Germline V gives CDR1 MNHNS, CDR2 SASEGT. J was trimmed by 4 bases and V by 2 bases; bases with no gene match: 4. The CDR3 sequence is 15 residues long. The CDR3 is CASSETLAGSDTQYF. The CDR3 DNA reads TGTGCCAGCAGTGAAACTCTAGCGGGATCAGATACGCAGTATTTT.

V and J are TRBV5-6 and TRBJ2-3, with 12 bases lining up with TRBD2. Germline CDR1 reads SGHDT; CDR2 reads YYEEEE. This CDR3 spans 18 amino acids. V trimming: 2 bases; J trimming: 5 bases; junction bases outside the gene matches: 12. Written as DNA, the CDR3 is TGTGCCAGCAGCTTAGGCCCTCTAGCGGGGGGGATGGGAGATACGCAGTATTTT. This translates into CASSLGPLAGGMGDTQYF.

This clonotype was detected many times. The chain recombines TRBV7-9 with TRBJ2-7; 11 bases align to TRBD2. Germline V gene lookup returns CDR1 SEHNR and CDR2 FQNEAQ (reference sequence). V dropped 5 bases and J dropped 1; count of bases not matched to a gene: 10. The CDR3 sequence is 17 residues long. The DNA of the CDR3 is TGTGCCAGCAGCCCCCGAACCGCTAGCGGGAGGTCCTACGAGCAGTACTTC. It translates to CASSPRTASGRSYEQYF.

This rearrangement joins TRBV23-1 to TRBJ2-1, with 7 bases that match TRBD1. TRBV23-1 is an open reading frame whose function is uncertain. The CDR3 is 14 residues long. Trimming removed 3 bases from V and 6 bases from J; junction bases left unmatched: 5. Written as DNA, the CDR3 is TGCGCCAGCAGTCAGGGGGCAGGGGGCAATGAGCAGTTCTTC. This codes for CASSQGAGGNEQFF.

This clonotype came up a few times. V is TRBV3-1 and J is TRBJ2-3; a weak D match, TRBD2 (6 bases). CDR1 and CDR2 from the germline V gene are LGHDT and YNNKEL (reference sequence). V was clipped by 0 bases and J by 0 bases, with 13 bases between them. The CDR3 loop spans 17 amino acids. The CDR3 coding sequence is TGTGCCAGCAGCCAAGATCCGCTAGCGACTAGCACAGATACGCAGTATTTT. Residues: CASSQDPLATSTDTQYF.

The rearrangement links TRBV11-2 to TRBJ2-7, with TRBD1 matching over 9 bases. Germline CDR1 is SGHAT and CDR2 is FQNNGV. Trimming cost V 5 bases and J 0 bases; bases outside gene matches: 5. This CDR3 region has 15 residues. This CDR3 is CASSATGGSSYEQYF. CDR3 DNA sequence: TGTGCCAGCAGCGCGACAGGGGGTAGCTCCTACGAGCAGTACTTC.

A few counts support this clonotype. V and J are TRBV4-2 and TRBJ2-3, with 11 nucleotides matching TRBD2. Germline trimming cut 0 bases from V and 4 bases from J; bases unmatched to any gene: 9. The germline gives CDR1 LGHNA, CDR2 YNFKEQ. The CDR3 has 18 residues. The CDR3 sequence is CASSQDLTSGTVPDTQYF. The CDR3 DNA reads as TGTGCCAGCAGCCAAGATCTGACTAGCGGGACGGTACCAGATACGCAGTATTTT.